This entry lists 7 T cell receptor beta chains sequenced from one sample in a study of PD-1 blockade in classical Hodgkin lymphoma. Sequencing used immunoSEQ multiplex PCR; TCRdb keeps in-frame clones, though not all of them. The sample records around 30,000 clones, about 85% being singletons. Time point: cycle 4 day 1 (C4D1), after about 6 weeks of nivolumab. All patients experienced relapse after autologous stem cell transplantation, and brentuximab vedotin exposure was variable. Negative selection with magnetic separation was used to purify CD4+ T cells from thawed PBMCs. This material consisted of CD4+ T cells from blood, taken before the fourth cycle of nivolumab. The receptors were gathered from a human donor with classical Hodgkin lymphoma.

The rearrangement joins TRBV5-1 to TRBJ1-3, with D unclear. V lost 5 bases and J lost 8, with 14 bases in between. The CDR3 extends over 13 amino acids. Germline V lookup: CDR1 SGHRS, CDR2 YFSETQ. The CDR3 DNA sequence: TGCGCCAGCAGTGACCTCCACGGGGACACCATATATTTT. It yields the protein CASSDLHGDTIYF. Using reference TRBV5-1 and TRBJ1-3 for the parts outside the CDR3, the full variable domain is KAGVTQTPRYLIKTRGQQVTLSCSPISGHRSVSWYQQTPGQGLQFLFEYFSETQRNKGNFPGRFSGRQFSNSRSEMNVSTLELGDSALYLCASSDLHGDTIYFGEGSWLTVV.

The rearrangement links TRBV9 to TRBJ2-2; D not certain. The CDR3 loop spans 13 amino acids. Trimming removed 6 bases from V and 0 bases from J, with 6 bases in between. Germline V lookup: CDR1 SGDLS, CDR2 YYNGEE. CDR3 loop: CASKATNTGELFF. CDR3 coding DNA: TGTGCCAGCAAAGCGACGAACACCGGGGAGCTGTTTTTT.

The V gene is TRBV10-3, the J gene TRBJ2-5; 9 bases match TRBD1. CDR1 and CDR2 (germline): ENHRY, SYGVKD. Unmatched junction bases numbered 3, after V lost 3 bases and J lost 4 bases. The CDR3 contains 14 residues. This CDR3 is CAISEQTGGETQYF. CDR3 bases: TGTGCCATCAGTGAACAGACAGGGGGAGAGACCCAGTACTTC.

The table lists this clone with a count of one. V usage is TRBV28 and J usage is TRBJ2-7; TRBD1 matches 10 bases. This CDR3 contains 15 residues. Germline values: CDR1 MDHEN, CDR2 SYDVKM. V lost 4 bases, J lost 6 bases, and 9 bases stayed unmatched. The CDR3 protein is CASSSSGTGEVEQYF. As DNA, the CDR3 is TGTGCCAGCAGTTCGTCCGGGACAGGGGAGGTCGAGCAGTACTTC.

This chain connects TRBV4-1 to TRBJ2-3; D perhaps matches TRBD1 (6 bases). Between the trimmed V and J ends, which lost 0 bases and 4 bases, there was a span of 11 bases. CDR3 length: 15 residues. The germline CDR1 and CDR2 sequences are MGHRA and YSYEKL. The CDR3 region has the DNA TGCGCCAGCAGCCAAGATGGCACAGGGTCAGATACGCAGTATTTT. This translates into CASSQDGTGSDTQYF.

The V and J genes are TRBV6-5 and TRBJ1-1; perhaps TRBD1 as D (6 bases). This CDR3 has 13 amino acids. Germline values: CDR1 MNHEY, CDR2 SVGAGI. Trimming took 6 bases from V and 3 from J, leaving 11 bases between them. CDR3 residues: CASRARGHTEAFF. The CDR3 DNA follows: TGTGCCAGCAGGGCCAGGGGTCACACTGAAGCTTTCTTT.

The CDR3 nucleotides are TGTGCCAGCAGCGGTGGCGTCAATGAGCAGTTCTTC. Its protein is CASSGGVNEQFF. The rearrangement uses TRBV9 and TRBJ2-1; no firm D call. CDR3 length: 12 residues. Looked up from germline, CDR1 is SGDLS and CDR2 is YYNGEE. V dropped 3 bases and J dropped 6 bases, with 7 bases sitting between them.